These T cell receptor beta chains were read from a single sample in a study of T-cell memory formation after mild COVID-19. TCRdb re-called the 5' RACE reads with MiXCR, one entry per CDR3 protein. Of about 110,000 distinct CDR3 sequences listed, about a sixth are singletons. Sequencing was done on a sample of PBMCs or a T cell subset sorted from them (not recorded which). These receptors originate from a man younger than 30 who had mild COVID-19 (a few samples of this study predate the infection). Cell type and time point are not known. CDR3s include the opening cysteine and the closing phenylalanine or tryptophan. A D gene is named only where the DNA matches it firmly. The size field is filled for only some rows; it gives once, few, many or a size class.

J | V | length | D | size | CDR3 | DNA
TRBJ1-1 | TRBV29-1 | 12 | TRBD1 | - | CSAMTGYTEAFF | TGCAGCGCCATGACAGGGTACACTGAAGCTTTCTTT
TRBJ2-2 | TRBV20-1 | 14 | TRBD1 | - | CSAGQGSDTGELFF | TGCAGTGCCGGACAGGGGTCGGACACCGGGGAGCTGTTTTTT
TRBJ2-1 | TRBV5-1 | 15 | TRBD2 | - | CASSLFQRGDHEQFF | TGCGCCAGCAGCTTGTTCCAGCGGGGGGATCATGAGCAGTTCTTC
TRBJ2-1 | TRBV9 | 16 | TRBD2 | - | CASSLTSGGVYNEQFF | TGTGCCAGCAGTCTTACTAGCGGGGGGGTCTACAATGAGCAGTTCTTC
TRBJ2-3 | TRBV4-1 | 14 | TRBD2 | - | CASSQVAGADTQYF | TGCGCCAGCAGCCAAGTAGCGGGGGCAGATACGCAGTATTTT
TRBJ2-5 | TRBV20-1 | 14 | TRBD1 | few | CSASPGTAVETQYF | TGCAGTGCTAGTCCCGGGACAGCCGTGGAGACCCAGTACTTC
TRBJ1-2 | TRBV7-9 | 14 | TRBD1 | - | CASSLDRGRGGYTF | TGTGCCAGCAGCTTAGACAGGGGGCGCGGTGGCTACACCTTC
TRBJ2-5 | TRBV27 | 13 | - | many | CASSVRREETQYF | TGTGCCAGCAGTGTAAGGCGGGAAGAGACCCAGTACTTC
TRBJ2-7 | TRBV5-1 | 14 | TRBD1 | few | CASSGTGGFYEQYF | TGCGCCAGCAGCGGGACAGGGGGCTTCTACGAGCAGTACTTC
TRBJ2-1 | TRBV12-3/TRBV12-4 | 14 | - | - | CASRRKGVTNEQFF | TGTGCCAGCAGACGCAAGGGTGTGACCAATGAGCAGTTCTTC
TRBJ2-1 | TRBV4-1 | 16 | - | many | CASSQVDIISYNEQFF | TGCGCCAGCAGCCAAGTCGACATTATCTCCTACAATGAGCAGTTCTTC
TRBJ2-1 | TRBV7-3 | 12 | TRBD2 | few | CASSLAGGKQFF | TGTGCCAGCAGCTTAGCGGGAGGCAAGCAGTTCTTC
TRBJ1-6 | TRBV4-2 | 19 | - | - | CASSQEQVGQSSYNSPLHF | TGTGCCAGCAGCCAAGAGCAGGTCGGACAGAGCTCCTATAATTCACCCCTCCACTTT
TRBJ2-3 | TRBV7-9 | 16 | - | few | CASSSGGGSLTDTQYF | TGTGCCAGCAGCTCTGGAGGGGGCAGCCTCACAGATACGCAGTATTTT
TRBJ2-7 | TRBV19 | 14 | TRBD1 | many | CASNTGQGTHEQYF | TGTGCCAGTAACACCGGACAGGGGACCCACGAGCAGTACTTC
TRBJ2-3 | TRBV29-1 | 14 | TRBD2 | - | CSVRHRDYTDTQYF | TGCAGCGTTAGACACCGGGACTACACAGATACGCAGTATTTT
TRBJ1-1 | TRBV20-1 | 11 | - | - | CSAIRGSSAFF | TGCAGTGCTATACGGGGATCCTCAGCTTTCTTT
TRBJ1-5 | TRBV4-1 | 14 | TRBD1 | few | CASSHGTGVQPQHF | TGCGCCAGCAGCCACGGGACAGGGGTTCAGCCCCAGCATTTT
TRBJ1-3 | TRBV7-2 | 15 | - | - | CASSLVKGEGNTIYF | TGTGCCAGCAGCTTAGTAAAGGGGGAAGGAAACACCATATATTTT
TRBJ2-4 | TRBV20-1 | 12 | - | - | CSARGPGPIQYF | TGCAGTGCTAGAGGCCCTGGGCCCATTCAGTACTTC